Listed below are T cell receptor beta chains from one sample, sequenced in a study of blood T cell repertoires in COVID-19. The assay was immunoSEQ multiplex PCR, and TCRdb's table has in-frame clones only and misses some. The repertoire holds about 49,000 clones, about 90% seen once, with 13% in the top ten. Material: peripheral blood. The source is a man aged 80 or over with acute or convalescent COVID-19. The CDR3 runs from the conserved cysteine through the conserved F or W. D genes are given only for firm matches. Expanded clones are given a class, and other clones once, few, many or no size at all.

d_call cdr3_length j_call clone_size v_call cdr3_nt cdr3_aa
TRBD1 16 TRBJ2-4 NA TRBV7-9 TGTGCCAGCAGCTCGCCGCCCCGGACAGGGGAAAACATTCAGTACTTC CASSSPPRTGENIQYF
NA 18 TRBJ2-6 few TRBV3-1/TRBV3-2 TGTGCCAGCAGCCCTACAAACAGGGCGGGGGCTGGGGCCAACGTCCTGACTTTC CASSPTNRAGAGANVLTF
TRBD1 16 TRBJ1-1 NA TRBV5-1 TGCGCCAGCAGCCTACCCGGGACAGGGGGCTCAACTGAAGCTTTCTTT CASSLPGTGGSTEAFF
NA 16 TRBJ1-2 NA TRBV27 TGTGCCAGCAGCCCGGCAATAGGGGCCCCTCCCTATGGCTACACCTTC CASSPAIGAPPYGYTF
TRBD2 19 TRBJ2-7 NA TRBV2 TGTGCCAGCACCCCTTGGGGTAGCGGGGGGCCCAGCCCTACCTACGAGCAGTACTTC CASTPWGSGGPSPTYEQYF
TRBD1 16 TRBJ1-4 NA TRBV27 TGTGCCAGCAGTGCCCTACCGGGACAGGGCAATGAAAAACTGTTTTTT CASSALPGQGNEKLFF
NA 14 TRBJ2-2 NA TRBV15 TGTGCCACCCAAGGGGCTGGGAACACCGGGGAGCTGTTTTTT CATQGAGNTGELFF
NA 13 TRBJ1-6 NA TRBV5-1 TGCGCCAGCACCCGGGACATAGGCTCACCCCTCCACTTT CASTRDIGSPLHF
NA 15 TRBJ2-1 NA TRBV5-1 TGCGCCAGCAGCTTGGACGCCGGGAGTAACAATGAGCAGTTCTTC CASSLDAGSNNEQFF
NA 13 TRBJ2-3 NA TRBV27 TGTGCCAGCAGTTTGGCCCTCACAGATACGCAGTATTTT CASSLALTDTQYF
TRBD2 16 TRBJ2-1 NA TRBV2 TGTGCCAGCACCACGCCGAGGAGCGGGGGGGCCGATGAGCAGTTCTTC CASTTPRSGGADEQFF
TRBD2 15 TRBJ2-3 once TRBV2 TGTGCCAGCAGTGTGACCCGGGGGGGCACAGATACGCAGTATTTT CASSVTRGGTDTQYF